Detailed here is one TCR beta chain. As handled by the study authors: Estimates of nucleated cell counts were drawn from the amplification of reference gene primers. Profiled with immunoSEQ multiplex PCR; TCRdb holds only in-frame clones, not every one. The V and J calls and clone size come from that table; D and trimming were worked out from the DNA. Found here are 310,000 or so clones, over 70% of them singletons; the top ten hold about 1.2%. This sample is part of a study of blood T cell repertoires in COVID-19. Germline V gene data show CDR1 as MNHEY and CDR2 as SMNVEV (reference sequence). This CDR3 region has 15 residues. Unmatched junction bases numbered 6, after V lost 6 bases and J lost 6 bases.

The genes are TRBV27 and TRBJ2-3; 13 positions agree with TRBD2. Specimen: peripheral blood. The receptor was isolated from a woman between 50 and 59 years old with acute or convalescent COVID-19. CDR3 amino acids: CASSKLAGGSDTQYF. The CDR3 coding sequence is TGTGCCAGCAGCAAACTAGCGGGGGGGAGTGATACGCAGTATTTT.